The entry below describes one T cell receptor (beta chain). Germline CDR1 and CDR2: SGHKS and YYEKEE (reference sequence). The CDR3 extends over 14 amino acids. V shed 0 bases and J shed 3 bases, with 10 bases lying between them. These data belong to a study of technical replicates of blood from a few donors. The protocol was immunoSEQ multiplex PCR, while the TCRdb copy is restricted to in-frame clones and leaves out a portion. The sample includes approximately 73,000 clones, 92% seen only once; the top ten take 0.35% to 0.45%. Sample: T cells isolated from PBMCs. The rearrangement uses TRBV5-5 and TRBJ2-7; no definite D call. The TCR comes from a human donor in good health. CDR3 DNA sequence: TGTGCCAGCAGCTTGGAATGGAGAATCTACGAGCAGTACTTC. This translates into CASSLEWRIYEQYF.